Presented here are 18 T cell receptor beta chains from one specimen sequenced in a study of T cells after yellow fever vaccination. TCRdb re-called the 5' RACE reads with MiXCR, one entry per CDR3 protein. The sample shows some 240,000 distinct CDR3 sequences, about 3.7% of them seen only once. The sequencing used PBMCs, collected 15 days after the yellow fever booster vaccination. The receptor source for this set is a man aged 18 to 35 who received the YFV17D yellow fever vaccine.

This clonotype was observed many times. This sequence joins TRBV7-3 and TRBJ2-5, with 7 bases lining up with TRBD2. Germline assignment: CDR1 SGHTA and CDR2 FQGTGA. J was trimmed by 4 bases and V by 5 bases; bases with no gene match: 7. There are 14 residues in the CDR3. The CDR3 bases are TGTGCCAGCAGCCCAAGCGGGGTTGGAGAGACCCAGTACTTC. This translates into CASSPSGVGETQYF. The full variable domain, its missing parts supplied by reference TRBV7-3 and TRBJ2-5, is GAGVSQTPSNKVTEKGKYVELRCDPISGHTALYWYRQSLGQGPEFLIYFQGTGAADDSGLPNDRFFAVRPEGSVSTLKIQRTERGDSAVYLCASSPSGVGETQYFGPGTRLLVL.

This clonotype has a count of ten or more. The chain has TRBV5-1 and TRBJ1-3; 7 positions match TRBD1. This CDR3 region has 14 residues. Trimming removed 3 bases from V and 8 bases from J; junction bases left unmatched: 8. The germline V gene has CDR1 SGHRS and CDR2 YFSETQ. The CDR3 loop reads CASSSGTAPDTIYF. The CDR3 DNA reads TGCGCCAGCAGCTCCGGGACAGCCCCTGACACCATATATTTT.

This clonotype appeared many times. The chain employs TRBV12-3 or TRBV12-4 and TRBJ1-5; 9 positions match TRBD1. V dropped 2 bases and J dropped 5; count of bases not matched to a gene: 16. CDR3 length equals 19 residues. For the CDR3, the DNA is TGTGCCAGCAGTTTATGGGAAACCCTAGGACAGGGGTTGGATCAGCCCCAGCATTTT. It codes for CASSLWETLGQGLDQPQHF.

This clonotype was recorded many times. The gene calls are TRBV7-2 and TRBJ2-3; TRBD2 aligns across 8 bases. From germline, CDR1 is SGHTA and CDR2 FQGNSA. The CDR3 spans 13 residues. V lost 7 bases and J lost 5; bases outside the gene matches: 5. The CDR3 region is CASTSGGGDTQYF. The CDR3 bases are TGTGCCAGCACCAGCGGGGGAGGAGATACGCAGTATTTT.

This clonotype was observed at least ten times. The chain is built from TRBV7-6 and TRBJ1-1; the D gene is possibly TRBD1 (5 bases). Germline V CDR1 and CDR2: SGHVS, FNYEAQ. The CDR3 loop spans 17 amino acids. Trimming removed 0 bases from V and 3 bases from J, with 17 bases in between. CDR3 bases: TGTGCCAGCAGCTTAGCGTCCGGTCAGGGATTGGACACTGAAGCTTTCTTT. Translated, it gives CASSLASGQGLDTEAFF.

This clonotype has only a few counts. The junction shows a germline mismatch at one end, possibly a read error. V and J are TRBV10-3 and TRBJ1-2; 9 nucleotides match TRBD1. Germline CDR1 is ENHRY and CDR2 is SYGVKD. The CDR3 has 14 residues. The CDR3 DNA reads as TGTGTCATCAGTGCCGGGGACAGGGTCTATGGCTACACCTTC. Translation gives CVISAGDRVYGYTF.

Turning to this clonotype: A much larger clone sits a single nucleotide away, making a read error possible. The chain couples TRBV27 to TRBJ1-5; no reliable D call. CDR3 size: 14 residues. Germline loops: CDR1 MNHEY, CDR2 SMNVEV (reference sequence). The CDR3 spells CASSYTDSNQPQRF. CDR3 sequence (DNA): TGTGCCAGCAGTTATACAGATAGCAATCAGCCCCAGCGTTTT.

This clonotype was recorded many times. The CDR3 DNA sequence: TGTGCCAGCAGTACTCCGGGCCCCAATCAGCCCCAGCATTTT. Protein: CASSTPGPNQPQHF. This chain uses TRBV6-5 with TRBJ1-5; no definite D call. Trimming took 5 bases from V and 3 from J, leaving 11 bases between them. The CDR3 is 14 residues long. Germline values: CDR1 MNHEY, CDR2 SVGAGI.

This clonotype was found many times. This chain links TRBV7-9 with TRBJ2-4, with 11 bases identical to TRBD2. The CDR3 consists of 12 residues. Germline trimming cut 4 bases from V and 15 bases from J; bases unmatched to any gene: 5. Germline CDR1 and CDR2: SEHNR and FQNEAQ (reference sequence). This chain's CDR3 is CASSYLAGGRYF. DNA for the CDR3: TGTGCCAGCAGCTATCTAGCGGGGGGTCGGTACTTC. The full variable domain, rest sourced from reference TRBV7-9 and TRBJ2-4, is DTGVSQNPRHKITKRGQNVTFRCDPISEHNRLYWYRQTLGQGPEFLTYFQNEAQLEKSRLLSDRFSAERPKGSFSTLEIQRTEQGDSAMYLCASSYLAGGRYFGAGTRLSVL.

Many counts were recorded for this clonotype. The chain is built from TRBV7-2 and TRBJ2-2; no firm D call. V lost 1 base and J lost 5, with 11 bases in between. This CDR3 is built from 15 residues. Germline CDR1 and CDR2: SGHTA and FQGNSA. The CDR3 here is CASSLVWATTGELFF. The CDR3 coding sequence is TGTGCCAGCAGCTTAGTGTGGGCAACAACCGGGGAGCTGTTTTTT.

Many counts were recorded for this clonotype. The rearrangement uses TRBV12-3 or TRBV12-4 and TRBJ2-5; D ambiguous. V lost 6 bases and J 3 bases, leaving 17 bases between the germline ends. The CDR3 covers 15 residues. The CDR3 spells CASSSAVGREETQYF. CDR3 DNA sequence: TGTGCCAGCAGCTCAGCAGTTGGGCGAGAAGAGACCCAGTACTTC.

This clonotype was counted ten times or more. The gene calls are TRBV7-9 and TRBJ2-1; 8 nucleotides line up with TRBD1. Germline CDR1 reads SEHNR; CDR2 reads FQNEAQ (reference sequence). V was clipped by 6 bases and J by 7 bases; unmatched bases: 11. The CDR3 covers 15 residues. DNA for the CDR3: TGTGCCAGCAGTCCTTGGACAGGGATGATAAATGAGCAGTTCTTC. It specifies CASSPWTGMINEQFF.

In its sample, this clonotype was seen many times. This sequence joins TRBV5-5 and TRBJ1-1, with a possible D match to TRBD1 (5 bases). Trimming removed 3 bases from V and 3 bases from J, with 12 bases in between. Germline V gene data show CDR1 as SGHKS and CDR2 as YYEKEE (reference sequence). The CDR3 sequence is 14 residues long. CDR3 nucleotide sequence: TGTGCCAGCAGCTGGAGCGACAGATACACTGAAGCTTTCTTT. This translates into CASSWSDRYTEAFF.

This clonotype was picked up many times. The rearrangement uses TRBV4-3 and TRBJ1-5; D not resolved. This CDR3 is built from 16 residues. The germline V and J ends were trimmed by 0 bases and 5 bases, with 14 bases remaining between them. Germline CDR1 is LGHNA and CDR2 is YSLEER. CDR3: CASSQDRGGGHQPQHF. The CDR3 coding sequence is TGCGCCAGCAGCCAAGATCGTGGTGGAGGACATCAGCCCCAGCATTTT.

About this clonotype: This may arise from a read error, as a much more abundant clone is one base away. The rearrangement uses TRBV5-1 and TRBJ2-1; D is perhaps TRBD1 (6 bases). CDR1 is SGHRS and CDR2 is YFSETQ in the germline V gene. The CDR3 totals 15 residues. Trimming took 4 bases from V and 3 from J, leaving 14 bases between them. The CDR3 DNA follows: TGCGCCAGCAGCCGGGACACCGTCTACTACAATGAGCAGTTCTTC. Translating it yields CASSRDTVYYNEQFF.

This clonotype has at least ten counts. This chain links TRBV7-2 with TRBJ2-3; TRBD2 aligns across 8 bases. Germline loops: CDR1 SGHTA, CDR2 FQGNSA. The CDR3 loop spans 19 amino acids. V was clipped by 5 bases and J by 3 bases; unmatched bases: 19. The CDR3 loop is CASSPRGRAAGLVTDTQYF. CDR3 nucleotide sequence: TGTGCCAGCAGCCCAAGAGGTAGGGCGGCGGGACTAGTAACAGATACGCAGTATTTT.

The sample holds many counts of this clonotype. This chain links TRBV6-6 with TRBJ1-5; 8 bases line up with TRBD1. Germline trimming cut 4 bases from V and 2 bases from J; bases unmatched to any gene: 7. CDR3 length: 16 residues. The germline CDR1 and CDR2 sequences are MNHNY and SVGAGI (reference sequence). In nucleotides, the CDR3 is TGTGCCAGCAGTTCGACGGACAGGGATGGCAATCAGCCCCAGCATTTT. Protein sequence: CASSSTDRDGNQPQHF.

This clonotype was counted only a few times. CDR3 in DNA: TGTGCCTGGAGTGTAGGTGGCGGGGCCGGGGAGCTGTTTTTT. It yields the protein CAWSVGGGAGELFF. The chain combines TRBV30 with TRBJ2-2, with D possibly being TRBD2 (6 bases). The CDR3 contains 14 residues. Trimming left V 0 bases short and J 6 bases short, with 11 bases between. Germline V CDR1 and CDR2: GTSNPN, SVGIG (reference sequence).